This TCR beta chain was sequenced in a study of shared clonotypes between healthy human individuals. Repertoires were generated with immunoSEQ multiplex PCR, while TCRdb's copy carries only in-frame clones and drops some. The sample has 1,400,000 or so clones, around 98.5% seen once. The germline V and J ends were trimmed by 5 bases and 0 bases, with 16 bases remaining between them. The CDR3 is made up of 17 amino acids. CDR1 and CDR2 (germline): SEHNR, FQNEAQ (reference sequence). This clonotype originated in a man aged 30 to 45 in good health. V gene TRBV7-9 combines with J gene TRBJ2-2, with a tentative D call TRBD2 (6 bases). Input material: naive CD4+ T cells sorted from blood. Subset indicated: CD45RA+ positively selected. In DNA form, the CDR3 reads TGTGCCAGCAGCCACCCACGGGGGTCCGCGAACACCGGGGAGCTGTTTTTT. As protein: CASSHPRGSANTGELFF.